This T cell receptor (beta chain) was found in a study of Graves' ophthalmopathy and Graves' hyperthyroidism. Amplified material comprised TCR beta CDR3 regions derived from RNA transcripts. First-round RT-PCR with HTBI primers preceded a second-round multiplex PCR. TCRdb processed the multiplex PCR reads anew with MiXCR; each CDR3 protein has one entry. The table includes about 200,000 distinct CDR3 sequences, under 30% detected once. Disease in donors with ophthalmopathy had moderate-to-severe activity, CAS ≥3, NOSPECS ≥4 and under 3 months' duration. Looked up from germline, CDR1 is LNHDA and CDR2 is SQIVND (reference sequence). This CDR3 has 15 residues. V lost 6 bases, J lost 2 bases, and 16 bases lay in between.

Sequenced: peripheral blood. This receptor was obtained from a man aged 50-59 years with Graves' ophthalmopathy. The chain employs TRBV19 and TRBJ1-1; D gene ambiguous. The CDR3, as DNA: TGTGCCAGTAGAAATATCAGTCAGAGTAACACTGAAGCTTTCTTT. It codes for CASRNISQSNTEAFF.